A selection of T cell receptor beta chains follows, all from one sample in a study of response to subunit inactivated influenza vaccine. TCRdb called the RT-PCR reads again in MiXCR, with one record for every CDR3 protein. The sample carries approximately 500,000 distinct CDR3 sequences, roughly 13% recorded once. The sequencing used PBMCs from blood, collected about 40 days after vaccination. All receptors derive from a man in his fifties who received an inactivated influenza vaccine. The CDR3 runs from the conserved cysteine through the conserved F or W.

TRBJ2-2,TRBV5-1,CASSLVTSSGELFF
TRBJ2-7,TRBV7-9,CASSLNPNEQYF
TRBJ2-6,TRBV7-2,CASIRRGGGANVLTF
TRBJ1-5,TRBV28,CASSLSPTGADEPQHF
TRBJ2-7,TRBV20-1,CSAGPRTSYEQYF
TRBJ1-2,TRBV20-1,CSARDYYGYTF
TRBJ2-1,TRBV24-1,CATSDSGRAGFNEQFF
TRBJ2-3,TRBV11-2,CASRRPGNTDTQYF
TRBJ1-4,TRBV12-3/TRBV12-4,CASTGRPNEKLFF
TRBJ2-1,TRBV20-1,CCARALVRGPSYNEQFF